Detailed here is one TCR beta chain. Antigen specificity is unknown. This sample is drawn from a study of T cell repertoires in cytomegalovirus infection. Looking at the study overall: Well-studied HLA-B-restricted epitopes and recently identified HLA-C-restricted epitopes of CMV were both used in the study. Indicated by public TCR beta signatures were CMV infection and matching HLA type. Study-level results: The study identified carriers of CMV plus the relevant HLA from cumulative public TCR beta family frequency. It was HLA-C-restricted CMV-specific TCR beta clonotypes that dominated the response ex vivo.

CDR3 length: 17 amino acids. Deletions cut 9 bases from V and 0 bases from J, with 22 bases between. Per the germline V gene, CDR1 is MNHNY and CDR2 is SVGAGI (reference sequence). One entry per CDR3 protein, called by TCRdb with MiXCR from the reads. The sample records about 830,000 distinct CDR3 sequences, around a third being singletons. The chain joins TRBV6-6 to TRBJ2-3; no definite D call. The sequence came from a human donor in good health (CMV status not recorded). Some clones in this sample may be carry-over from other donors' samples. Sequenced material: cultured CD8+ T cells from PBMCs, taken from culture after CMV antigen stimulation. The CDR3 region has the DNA TGTGCCAGTCTTGACGGCGCGCACTACCCTAGCACAGATACGCAGTATTTT. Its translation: CASLDGAHYPSTDTQYF.